This TCR beta chain was sequenced during a study of Ad26.COV2.S vaccination and SARS-CoV-2 variants. Method: immunoSEQ multiplex PCR; TCRdb's copy keeps in-frame clones and lacks some. The table records 300,000 to 350,000 clones, roughly 90% of them present only once. The V gene end was trimmed by 4 bases and the J gene end by 9 bases; junction bases not matched to a gene: 9. Germline V lookup: CDR1 SGHRS, CDR2 YFSETQ. This CDR3 has 13 residues. Described treatment: 15 to 20 received Ad26.COV2.S at low or high dose, single or two shots; about five received placebo; per-sample allocation not given. Day 63 after the first vaccine or placebo injection was the time point for sampling.

The sequence derives from a person aged 18 to 59 who received the Ad26.COV2.S COVID-19 vaccine or a placebo. This chain links TRBV5-1 with TRBJ2-7; 8 bases fit TRBD1. The material sequenced was peripheral blood, taken in a trial of Ad26.COV2.S vaccine versus placebo. In DNA form, the CDR3 reads TGCGCCAGCAGCACGAAGGACAGGGTCGGGCAGTACTTC. Its protein product is CASSTKDRVGQYF.